This TCR gamma chain was recovered during a study of Vδ1+ human thymocytes. Germline assignment: CDR1 EGSTGY and CDR2 YDSYTSSV. The CDR3 is made up of 11 amino acids. The trim removed 2 bases at V and 7 bases at J, leaving 2 bases unmatched. The sorted cells were CD3+ Vdelta1+ Vdelta2- thymocytes from alphabeta-depleted thymus. This clone was observed a few times. The antigen is not known. RNA was extracted from the cells and then reverse transcribed. Pooled V-gene forward primers with one constant-region reverse primer generated the CDR3 amplicons by multiplex PCR. TCRdb redid the clone calls on the multiplex PCR reads with CATT. Of 7,000 to 9,500 gamma-chain clones listed, 55% to 60% are singletons. Study-level results: Highly polyclonal TRG and TRD repertoires with Gaussian CDR3 length distributions appeared in thymus. Thymic delta-chain repertoires held roughly 18% Vdelta2 sequences and few Vdelta3, despite high sort purity. TRG sequences recurred across donors, whereas TRD sequences stayed essentially private.

The rearrangement uses TRGV4 and TRGJ1 or TRGJ2. Sample: Vdelta1+ gamma-delta thymocytes from the thymus. This sample's subset: FACS-sorted CD3+ TCRalphabeta- TCRVdelta1+ TCRVdelta2- thymocytes. This TCR came from a girl under three years old who had congenital heart surgery. CDR3 sequence: CATWDVYKKLF. CDR3 DNA: TGTGCCACCTGGGATGTCTATAAGAAACTCTTT.